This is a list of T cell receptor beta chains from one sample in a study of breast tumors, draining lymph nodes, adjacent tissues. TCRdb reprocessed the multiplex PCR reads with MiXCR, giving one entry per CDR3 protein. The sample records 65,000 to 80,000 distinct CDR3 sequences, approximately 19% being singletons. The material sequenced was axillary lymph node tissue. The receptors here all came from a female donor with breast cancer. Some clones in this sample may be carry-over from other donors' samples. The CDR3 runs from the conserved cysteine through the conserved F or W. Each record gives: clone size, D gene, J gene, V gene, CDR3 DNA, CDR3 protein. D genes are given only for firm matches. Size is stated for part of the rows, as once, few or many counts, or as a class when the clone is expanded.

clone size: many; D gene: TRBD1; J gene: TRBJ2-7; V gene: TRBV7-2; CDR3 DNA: TGTGCCAGCAGCTTATCACAGGGGATCACCTCCTACGAGCAGTACTTC; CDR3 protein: CASSLSQGITSYEQYF
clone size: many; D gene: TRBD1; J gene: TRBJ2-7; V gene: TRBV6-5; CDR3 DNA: TGTGCCAGCAGTTCCCAAACCGGGACAGGAGGGGTGCAGTACTTC; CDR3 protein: CASSSQTGTGGVQYF
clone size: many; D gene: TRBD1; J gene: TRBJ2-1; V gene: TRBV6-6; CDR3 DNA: TGTGCCAGCAGTCTCAGGGGGATACAGTACAATGAGCAGTTCTTC; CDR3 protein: CASSLRGIQYNEQFF
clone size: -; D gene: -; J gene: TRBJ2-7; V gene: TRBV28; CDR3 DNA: TGTGCCAGCAGGTTACTGGGGGACGAGCAGTACTTC; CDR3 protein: CASRLLGDEQYF
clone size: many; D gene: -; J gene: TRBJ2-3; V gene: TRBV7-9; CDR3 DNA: TGTGCCAGCAGCACCAACTACCAACGGACCTATACGCAGTATTTT; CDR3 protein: CASSTNYQRTYTQYF
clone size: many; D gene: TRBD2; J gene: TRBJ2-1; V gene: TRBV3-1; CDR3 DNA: TGTGCCAGCAGCCCCACTAGCGGGGGTTACAATGAGCAGTTCTTC; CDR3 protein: CASSPTSGGYNEQFF
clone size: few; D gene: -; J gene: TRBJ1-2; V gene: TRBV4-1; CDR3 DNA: TGCGCCAGCAGCCAACCCAAAGGGTGGGGAACCGGGGACTATGGCTACACCTTC; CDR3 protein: CASSQPKGWGTGDYGYTF
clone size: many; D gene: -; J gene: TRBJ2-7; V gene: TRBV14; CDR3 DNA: TGTGCCAGCAGCTACCTGACAGGCGTGCGGTACTTC; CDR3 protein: CASSYLTGVRYF
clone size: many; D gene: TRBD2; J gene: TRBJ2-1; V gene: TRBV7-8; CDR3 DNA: TGTGCCAGCAGCTTAGCGCTGGCTAGCGGATACAATGAGCAGTTCTTC; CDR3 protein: CASSLALASGYNEQFF
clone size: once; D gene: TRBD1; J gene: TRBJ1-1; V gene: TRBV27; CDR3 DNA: TGTGCCAGCAGTTTTACAGGGGGAGACACTGAAGCTTTCTTT; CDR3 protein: CASSFTGGDTEAFF
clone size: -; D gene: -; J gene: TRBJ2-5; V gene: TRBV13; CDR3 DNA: TGTGCCAGCAGCCCCGTAGGGGGGGAAGAGACCCAGTACTTC; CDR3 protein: CASSPVGGEETQYF
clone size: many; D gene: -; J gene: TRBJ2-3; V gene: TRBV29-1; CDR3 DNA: TGCAGCGTTGATGACAGCGATACGCAGTATTTT; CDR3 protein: CSVDDSDTQYF
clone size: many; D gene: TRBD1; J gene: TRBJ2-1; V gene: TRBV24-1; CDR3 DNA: TGTGCCACCAGTGACCTACAGGGGAACACCTACAATGAGCAGTTCTTC; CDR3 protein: CATSDLQGNTYNEQFF
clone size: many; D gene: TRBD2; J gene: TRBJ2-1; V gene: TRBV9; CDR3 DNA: TGTGCCAGCAGCGCCTCGACTAGCGGGAGGGCCTACAATGAGCAGTTCTTC; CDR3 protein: CASSASTSGRAYNEQFF
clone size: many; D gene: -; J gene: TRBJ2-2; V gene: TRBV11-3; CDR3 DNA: TGTGCCAGCAGCTCGGCCAGGGGAGGCACCGGGGAGCTGTTTTTT; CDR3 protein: CASSSARGGTGELFF
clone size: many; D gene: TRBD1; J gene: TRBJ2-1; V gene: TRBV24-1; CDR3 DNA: TGTGCCACCCAGAGGACAGGGATTTGGGATGAGCAGTTCTTC; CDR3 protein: CATQRTGIWDEQFF